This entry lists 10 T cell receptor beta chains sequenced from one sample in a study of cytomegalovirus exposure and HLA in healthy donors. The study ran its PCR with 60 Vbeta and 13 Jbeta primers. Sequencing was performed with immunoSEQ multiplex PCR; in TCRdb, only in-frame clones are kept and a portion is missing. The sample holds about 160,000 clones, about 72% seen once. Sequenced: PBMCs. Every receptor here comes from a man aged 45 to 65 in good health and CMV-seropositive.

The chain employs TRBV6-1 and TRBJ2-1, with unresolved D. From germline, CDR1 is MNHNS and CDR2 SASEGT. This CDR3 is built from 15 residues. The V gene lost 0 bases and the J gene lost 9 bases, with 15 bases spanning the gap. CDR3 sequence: CASSEALRSSGEQFF. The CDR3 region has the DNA TGTGCCAGCAGTGAAGCGTTACGCAGTTCGGGTGAGCAGTTCTTC.

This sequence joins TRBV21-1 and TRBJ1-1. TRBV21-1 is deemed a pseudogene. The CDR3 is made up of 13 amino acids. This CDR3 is CASSKALAGEAFF. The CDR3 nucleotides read TGTGCCAGCAGCAAAGCGCTTGCCGGTGAAGCTTTCTTT.

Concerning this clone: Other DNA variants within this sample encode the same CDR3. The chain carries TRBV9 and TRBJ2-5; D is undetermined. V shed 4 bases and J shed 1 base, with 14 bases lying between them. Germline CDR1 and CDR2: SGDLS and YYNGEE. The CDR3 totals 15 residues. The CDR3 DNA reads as TGTGCCAGCAGCTTCGGTTGGTCCTCCCAAGAGACCCAGTACTTC. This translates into CASSFGWSSQETQYF.

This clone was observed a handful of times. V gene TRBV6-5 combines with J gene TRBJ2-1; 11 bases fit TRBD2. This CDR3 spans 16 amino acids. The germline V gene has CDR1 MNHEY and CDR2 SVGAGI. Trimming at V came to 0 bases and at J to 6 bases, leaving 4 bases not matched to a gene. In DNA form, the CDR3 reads TGTGCCAGCAGTTACTCGAAACTAGCGGGGGTCAATGAGCAGTTCTTC. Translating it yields CASSYSKLAGVNEQFF.

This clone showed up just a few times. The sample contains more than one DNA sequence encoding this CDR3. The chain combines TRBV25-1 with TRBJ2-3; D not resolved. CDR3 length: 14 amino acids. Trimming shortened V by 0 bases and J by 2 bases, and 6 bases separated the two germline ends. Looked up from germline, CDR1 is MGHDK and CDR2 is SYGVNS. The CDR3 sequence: CASSEYSLTDTQYF. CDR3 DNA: TGTGCCAGCAGTGAATATTCTCTCACAGATACGCAGTATTTT.

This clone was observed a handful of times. CDR3 nucleotides: TGTGCCAGCACAGTGGCTAGCGTTTACAATGAGCAGTTCTTC. Amino acid sequence: CASTVASVYNEQFF. V gene TRBV6-1 combines with J gene TRBJ2-1, with D tentatively TRBD2 (6 bases). V was clipped by 7 bases and J by 4 bases, with 14 bases between them. The germline V gene has CDR1 MNHNS and CDR2 SASEGT. This CDR3 has 14 residues.

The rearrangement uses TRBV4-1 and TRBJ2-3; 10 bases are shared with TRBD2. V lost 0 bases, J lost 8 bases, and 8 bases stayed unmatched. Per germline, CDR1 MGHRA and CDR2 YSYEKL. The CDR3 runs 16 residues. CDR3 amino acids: CASSQERAGGPSTQYF. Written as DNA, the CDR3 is TGCGCCAGCAGCCAAGAGAGAGCGGGGGGGCCTAGTACGCAGTATTTT.

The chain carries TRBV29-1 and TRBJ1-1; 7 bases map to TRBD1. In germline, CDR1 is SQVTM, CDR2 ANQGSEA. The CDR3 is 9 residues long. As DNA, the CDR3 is TGCAGTGCAGGGGGTGAAGCTTTCTTT. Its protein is CSAGGEAFF.

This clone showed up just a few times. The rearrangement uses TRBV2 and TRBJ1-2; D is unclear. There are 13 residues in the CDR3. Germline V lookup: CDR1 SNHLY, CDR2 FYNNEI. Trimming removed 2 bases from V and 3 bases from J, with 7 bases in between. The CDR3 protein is CASSEWPDYGYTF. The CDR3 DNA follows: TGTGCCAGCAGTGAATGGCCTGACTATGGCTACACCTTC.

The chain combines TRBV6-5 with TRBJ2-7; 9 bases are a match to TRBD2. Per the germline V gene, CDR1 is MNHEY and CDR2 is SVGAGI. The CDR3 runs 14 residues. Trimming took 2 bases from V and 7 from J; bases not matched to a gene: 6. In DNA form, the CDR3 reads TGTGCCAGCAGTTACGTCGGCAGCGGGGGGGAGCAGTACTTC. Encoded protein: CASSYVGSGGEQYF.